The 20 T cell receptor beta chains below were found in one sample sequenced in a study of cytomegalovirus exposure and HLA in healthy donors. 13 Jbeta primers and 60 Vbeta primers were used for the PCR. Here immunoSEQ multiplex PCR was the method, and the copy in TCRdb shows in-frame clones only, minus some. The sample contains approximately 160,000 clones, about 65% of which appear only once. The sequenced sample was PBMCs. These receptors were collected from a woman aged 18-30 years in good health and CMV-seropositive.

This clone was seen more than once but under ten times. The CDR3 nucleotides read TGTGCCAGCAGCTCTAGGACAGGGTTGAACTATGGCTACACCTTC. Its translation is CASSSRTGLNYGYTF. This rearrangement joins TRBV7-8 to TRBJ1-2; 8 bases are shared with TRBD1. Germline loops: CDR1 SGHVS, CDR2 FQNEAQ. CDR3 size: 15 residues. V lost 4 bases, J lost 2 bases, and 6 bases stayed unmatched.

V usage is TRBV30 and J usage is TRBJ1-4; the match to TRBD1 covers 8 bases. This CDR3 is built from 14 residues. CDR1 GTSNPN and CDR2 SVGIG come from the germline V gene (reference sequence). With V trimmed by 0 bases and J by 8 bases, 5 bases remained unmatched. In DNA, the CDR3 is TGTGCCTGGAGTGTAACAGGGGGTCGCGAAAAACTGTTTTTT. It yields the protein CAWSVTGGREKLFF. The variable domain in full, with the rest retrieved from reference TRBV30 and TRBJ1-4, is SQTIHQWPATLVQPVGSPLSLECTVEGTSNPNLYWYRQAAGRGLQLLFYSVGIGQISSEVPQNLSASRPQDRQFILSSKKLLLSDSGFYLCAWSVTGGREKLFFGSGTQLSVL.

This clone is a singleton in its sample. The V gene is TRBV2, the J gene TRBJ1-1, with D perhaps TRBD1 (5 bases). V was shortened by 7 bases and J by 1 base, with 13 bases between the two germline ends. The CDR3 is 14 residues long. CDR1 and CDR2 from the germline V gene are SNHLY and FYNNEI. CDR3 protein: CASTLSGGNTEAFF. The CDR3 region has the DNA TGTGCCAGCACCTTATCGGGGGGGAACACTGAAGCTTTCTTT.

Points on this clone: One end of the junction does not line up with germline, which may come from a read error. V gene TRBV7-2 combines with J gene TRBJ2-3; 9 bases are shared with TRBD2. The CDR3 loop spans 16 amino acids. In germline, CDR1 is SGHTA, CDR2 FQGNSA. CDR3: CASSIAGAPSTDTQYF. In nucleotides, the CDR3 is TGTGCCAGCAGCATAGCGGGGGCGCCTAGCACAGATACGCAGTATTTT.

As DNA, the CDR3 is TGTGCCAGCAGCGGCGGGGACAGAGTAAATGAAAAACTGTTTTTT. Translating it yields CASSGGDRVNEKLFF. The chain has TRBV5-6 and TRBJ1-4; 7 bases fit TRBD1. The CDR3 totals 15 residues. V dropped 4 bases and J dropped 5; count of bases not matched to a gene: 8. From germline, CDR1 is SGHDT and CDR2 YYEEEE.

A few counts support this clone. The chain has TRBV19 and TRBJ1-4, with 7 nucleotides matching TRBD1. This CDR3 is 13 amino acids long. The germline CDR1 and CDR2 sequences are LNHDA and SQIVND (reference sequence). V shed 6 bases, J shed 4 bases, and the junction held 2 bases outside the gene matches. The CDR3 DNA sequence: TGTGCCAGTAGGGACAGGATTAATGAAAAACTGTTTTTT. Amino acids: CASRDRINEKLFF.

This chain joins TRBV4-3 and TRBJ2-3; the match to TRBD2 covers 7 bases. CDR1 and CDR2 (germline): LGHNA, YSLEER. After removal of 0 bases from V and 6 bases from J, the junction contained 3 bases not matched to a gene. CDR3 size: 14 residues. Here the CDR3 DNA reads TGCGCCAGCAGCCAAGAGGGGGGGTTGGATACGCAGTATTTT. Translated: CASSQEGGLDTQYF.

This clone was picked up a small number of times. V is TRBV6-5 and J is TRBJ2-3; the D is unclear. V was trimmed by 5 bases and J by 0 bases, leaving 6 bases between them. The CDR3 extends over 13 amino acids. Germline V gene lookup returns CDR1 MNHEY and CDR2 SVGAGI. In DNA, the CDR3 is TGTGCCAGCAGTCTACGTAGCACAGATACGCAGTATTTT. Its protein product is CASSLRSTDTQYF.

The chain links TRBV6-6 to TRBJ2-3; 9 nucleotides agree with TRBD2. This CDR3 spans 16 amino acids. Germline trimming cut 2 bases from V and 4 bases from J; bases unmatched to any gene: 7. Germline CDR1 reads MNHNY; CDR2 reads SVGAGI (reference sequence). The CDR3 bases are TGTGCCAGCAGTTACGAGGGCGGGGGGGCCCCAGATACGCAGTATTTT. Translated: CASSYEGGGAPDTQYF.

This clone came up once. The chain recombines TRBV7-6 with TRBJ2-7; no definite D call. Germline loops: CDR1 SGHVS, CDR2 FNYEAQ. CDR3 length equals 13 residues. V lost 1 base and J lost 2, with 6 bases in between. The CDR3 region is CASSLDTTYEQYF. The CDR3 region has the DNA TGTGCCAGCAGCTTAGACACAACCTACGAGCAGTACTTC.

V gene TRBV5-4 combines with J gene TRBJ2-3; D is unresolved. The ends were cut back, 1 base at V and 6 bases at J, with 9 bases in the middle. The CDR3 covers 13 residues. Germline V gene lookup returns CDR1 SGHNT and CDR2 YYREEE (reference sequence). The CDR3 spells CASSLSHGDTQYF. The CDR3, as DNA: TGTGCCAGCAGCTTGTCCCACGGGGATACGCAGTATTTT. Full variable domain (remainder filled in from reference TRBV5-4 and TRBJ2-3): ETGVTQSPTHLIKTRGQQVTLRCSSQSGHNTVSWYQQALGQGPQFIFQYYREEENGRGNFPPRFSGLQFPNYSSELNVNALELDDSALYLCASSLSHGDTQYFGPGTRLTVL.

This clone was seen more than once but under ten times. In nucleotides, the CDR3 is TGTGCCAGCAACCGACCGGACAGAGCCTACGAGCAGTACTTC. The encoded protein is CASNRPDRAYEQYF. This chain connects TRBV28 to TRBJ2-5; tentative D call: TRBD1 (6 bases). The J call may be incorrect, as the DNA end agrees better with TRBJ2-7. The CDR3 extends over 14 amino acids. CDR1 is MDHEN and CDR2 is SYDVKM in the germline V gene.

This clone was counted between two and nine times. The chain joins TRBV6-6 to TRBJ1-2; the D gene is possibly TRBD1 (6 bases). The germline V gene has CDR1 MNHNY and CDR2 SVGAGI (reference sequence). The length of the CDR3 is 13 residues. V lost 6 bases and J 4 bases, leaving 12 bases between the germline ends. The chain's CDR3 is CASRRTVPYGYTF. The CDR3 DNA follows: TGTGCCAGCAGGCGGACAGTTCCCTATGGCTACACCTTC.

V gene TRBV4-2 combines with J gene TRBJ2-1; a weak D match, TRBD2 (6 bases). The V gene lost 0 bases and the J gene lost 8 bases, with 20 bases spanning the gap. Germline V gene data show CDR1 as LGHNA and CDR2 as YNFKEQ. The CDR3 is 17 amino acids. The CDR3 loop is CASSQDLVTRPMDEQFF. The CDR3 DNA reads TGTGCCAGCAGCCAAGATTTGGTGACTAGGCCGATGGATGAGCAGTTCTTC.

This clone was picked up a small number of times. CDR3 in DNA: TGTGCCAGTAGCAGGGACAGACTCTACGAGCAGTACTTC. Its translation is CASSRDRLYEQYF. The chain links TRBV19 to TRBJ2-7; 7 nucleotides match TRBD1. The CDR3 runs 13 residues. Trimming at V came to 6 bases and at J to 3 bases, leaving 5 bases not matched to a gene. Germline assignment: CDR1 LNHDA and CDR2 SQIVND (reference sequence).

CDR3: CASSVVEYTEAFF. The DNA for the CDR3 is TGTGCCAGCAGCGTAGTAGAATACACTGAAGCTTTCTTT. The V and J genes are TRBV9 and TRBJ1-1; no reliable D call. Trimming removed 0 bases at V and 3 bases at J, with 6 bases between. This CDR3 has 13 residues. From germline, CDR1 is SGDLS and CDR2 YYNGEE.

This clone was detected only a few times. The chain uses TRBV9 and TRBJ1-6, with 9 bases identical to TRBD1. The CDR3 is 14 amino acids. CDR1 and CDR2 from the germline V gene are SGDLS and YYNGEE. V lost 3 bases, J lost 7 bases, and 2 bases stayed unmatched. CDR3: CASSAQGANSPLHF. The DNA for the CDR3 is TGTGCCAGCAGCGCACAGGGGGCGAATTCACCCCTCCACTTT.

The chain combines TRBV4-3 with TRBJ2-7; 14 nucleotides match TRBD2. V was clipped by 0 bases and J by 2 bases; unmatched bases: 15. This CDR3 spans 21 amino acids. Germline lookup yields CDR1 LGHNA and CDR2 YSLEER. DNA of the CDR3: TGCGCCAGCAGCCAAGATTGGTCCTCCGGGACTAGCGGGGGCGACCCCTACGAGCAGTACTTC. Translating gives CASSQDWSSGTSGGDPYEQYF.

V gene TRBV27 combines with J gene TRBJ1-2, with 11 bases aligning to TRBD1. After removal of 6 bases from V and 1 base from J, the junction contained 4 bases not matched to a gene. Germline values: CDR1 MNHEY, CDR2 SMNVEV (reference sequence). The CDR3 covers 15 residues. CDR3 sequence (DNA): TGTGCCAGCAGCCCCGGGACAGGGGGTAACTATGGCTACACCTTC. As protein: CASSPGTGGNYGYTF.

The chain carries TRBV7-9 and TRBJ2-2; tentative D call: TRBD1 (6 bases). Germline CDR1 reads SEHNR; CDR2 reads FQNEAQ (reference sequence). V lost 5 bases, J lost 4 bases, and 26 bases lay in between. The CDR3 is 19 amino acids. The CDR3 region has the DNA TGTGCCAGCAGCCACGATACAGGGATTATTATTCTGGGCACCGGGGAGCTGTTTTTT. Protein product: CASSHDTGIIILGTGELFF.